This T cell receptor (beta chain) was profiled in a study of cytotoxic CD8 clonotypes in ibrutinib-treated CLL. Study overall: The taking of response samples occurred after a median 12 months of treatment, with a range of 6 to 36. Study-wide results and caveats: Baseline levels were approached again at progression, after clonality had risen at ibrutinib response. Under treatment, the uncommon public clonotypes either contracted or remained stable. Sampling schedules were unmatched across sustained-remission and progressing patients.

The data were produced by immunoSEQ multiplex PCR, yet TCRdb's version contains in-frame clones alone and is incomplete. The repertoire has 200,000 or so clones, about four fifths of them found once; the top ten carry approximately 10%. Comments on this clone: Antigen specificity is unknown.

Trimming pared 2 bases from V and 12 bases from J, leaving 16 bases between. CDR3 size: 14 residues. The germline gives CDR1 MNHEY, CDR2 SVGAGI. The sequence was obtained from a human donor with chronic lymphocytic leukemia. Sequenced here: PBMCs, sampled after 12 months of ibrutinib treatment. V gene TRBV6-5 combines with J gene TRBJ1-4; no firm D call. This CDR3 is CASSYGSPQRELFF. CDR3 nucleotide sequence: TGTGCCAGCAGTTACGGCTCGCCCCAGAGGGAACTGTTTTTT.